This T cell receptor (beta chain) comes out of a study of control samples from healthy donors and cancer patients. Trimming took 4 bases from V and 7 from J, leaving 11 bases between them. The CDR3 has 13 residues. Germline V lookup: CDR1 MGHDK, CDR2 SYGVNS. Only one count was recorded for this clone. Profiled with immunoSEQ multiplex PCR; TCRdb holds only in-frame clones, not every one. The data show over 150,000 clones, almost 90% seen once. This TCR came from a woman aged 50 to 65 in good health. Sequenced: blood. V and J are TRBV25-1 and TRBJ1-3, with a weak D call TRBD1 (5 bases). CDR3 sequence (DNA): TGTGCCAGCAGTGGGGACGTTCGGAACACCATATATTTT. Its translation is CASSGDVRNTIYF.